This record covers a single T cell receptor beta chain. The assay was immunoSEQ multiplex PCR, and TCRdb's table has in-frame clones only and misses some. The sample lists 75,000 to 80,000 clones; about 88% were seen once. CDR1 is MNHEY and CDR2 is SMNVEV in the germline V gene (reference sequence). The germline V and J ends were trimmed by 1 base and 7 bases, with 17 bases remaining between them. The CDR3 consists of 16 residues. The data were obtained in a study of blood T cell repertoires in COVID-19. The receptor was derived from a human donor in a cohort sampled during active COVID-19. Sequenced: peripheral blood. This chain joins TRBV27 and TRBJ1-5; no reliable D call. This chain's CDR3 is CASSLYPSGVGQPQHF. The CDR3 coding sequence is TGTGCCAGCAGTTTATACCCCTCGGGAGTAGGACAGCCCCAGCATTTT.